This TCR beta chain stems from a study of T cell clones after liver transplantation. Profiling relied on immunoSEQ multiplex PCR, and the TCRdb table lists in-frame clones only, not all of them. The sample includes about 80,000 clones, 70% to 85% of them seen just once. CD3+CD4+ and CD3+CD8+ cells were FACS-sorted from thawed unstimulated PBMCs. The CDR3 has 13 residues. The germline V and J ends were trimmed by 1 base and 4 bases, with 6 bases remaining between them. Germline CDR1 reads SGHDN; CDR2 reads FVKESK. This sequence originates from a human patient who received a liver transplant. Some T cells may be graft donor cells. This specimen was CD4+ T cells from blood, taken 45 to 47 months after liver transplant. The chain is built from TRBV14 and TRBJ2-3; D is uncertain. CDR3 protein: CASSQVVPDTQYF. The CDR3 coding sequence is TGTGCCAGCAGCCAAGTAGTCCCAGATACGCAGTATTTT.